The 18 T cell receptor beta chains presented below share a single source sample, sequenced in a study of T cells in Graves' hyperthyroidism and ophthalmopathy. RNA transcripts yielded amplified TCR beta CDR3 regions. The HTBI primer set served for first-round RT-PCR of the TCR CDR3. TCRdb independently ran MiXCR on the multiplex PCR reads; one entry per CDR3 protein. In the table there are hundreds of thousands of distinct CDR3 sequences, 12% to 15% of which are singletons. The material sequenced was blood. All receptors derive from a woman between 18 and 29 years old with Graves' hyperthyroidism.

This clonotype was seen only a few times. This chain links TRBV20-1 with TRBJ2-1; TRBD1 or TRBD2 may be the D gene (6 bases each). Trimming pared 3 bases from V and 1 base from J, leaving 16 bases between. CDR1 and CDR2 from the germline V gene are DFQATT and SNEGSKA (reference sequence). This CDR3 region has 16 residues. CDR3 sequence: CSASWGLASSYNEQFF. In DNA, the CDR3 is TGCAGTGCTAGCTGGGGGCTAGCGAGTTCCTACAATGAGCAGTTCTTC.

A note on this clonotype: A read error may be the cause here, since a much bigger clone is one base away. The chain employs TRBV12-3 or TRBV12-4 and TRBJ2-3; 8 bases are shared with TRBD1. This CDR3 is built from 16 residues. After removal of 8 bases from V and 2 bases from J, the junction contained 12 bases not matched to a gene. The CDR3 nucleotides are TGTGCCAGCTCAGCTGCCGGGACAGGTAACACAGATACGCAGTATTTT. Translated: CASSAAGTGNTDTQYF.

This clonotype occurred many times. The genes are TRBV2 and TRBJ2-3, with 14 bases that match TRBD2. Germline V gene lookup returns CDR1 SNHLY and CDR2 FYNNEI. The CDR3 covers 16 residues. The trim removed 6 bases at V and 7 bases at J, leaving 9 bases unmatched. The CDR3 nucleotides are TGTGCCAGCAGGAAACCGGGACTAGCGGGAGTCAATACGCAGTATTTT. Protein product: CASRKPGLAGVNTQYF.

At least ten counts were recorded for this clonotype. The CDR3, as DNA: TGTGCCAGCAGCTTGGCCTTTAGAGGGATTGAGCAGTTCTTC. It codes for CASSLAFRGIEQFF. The J gene is TRBJ2-1, the V gene TRBV5-5, with D maybe TRBD2 (5 bases). The CDR3 sequence is 14 residues long. The germline V and J ends were trimmed by 0 bases and 9 bases, with 13 bases remaining between them. Germline values: CDR1 SGHKS, CDR2 YYEKEE (reference sequence).

This clonotype was seen at least ten times. The rearrangement joins TRBV2 to TRBJ2-7; D call uncertain. This CDR3 has 11 residues. V lost 7 bases to trimming and J lost 2 bases, with 6 bases between them. Germline CDR1 SNHLY, CDR2 FYNNEI. As DNA, the CDR3 is TGTGCCAGCACCGAAACCTACGAGCAGTACTTC. This translates into CASTETYEQYF.

This clonotype was observed a few times. The V and J genes are TRBV28 and TRBJ1-2; D uncertain. V was shortened by 3 bases and J by 7 bases, with 9 bases between the two germline ends. This CDR3 region has 12 residues. Germline CDR1 and CDR2: MDHEN and SYDVKM. The CDR3 loop reads CASSFERIGYTF. The CDR3 region has the DNA TGTGCCAGCAGTTTCGAACGGATTGGCTACACCTTC.

With regard to this clonotype: A read error may explain this, as a much larger clone is one base away. The V and J genes are TRBV30 and TRBJ1-4; possible D gene TRBD1, 5 bases. Deletions cut 4 bases from V and 5 bases from J, with 11 bases between. In germline, CDR1 is GTSNPN, CDR2 SVGIG (reference sequence). The CDR3 runs 13 residues. In nucleotides, the CDR3 is TGTGCCTGGAAACAGGTGATGAATGAAAAACTGTTTTTT. Its protein is CAWKQVMNEKLFF.

This clonotype showed up just a few times. The chain employs TRBV24-1 and TRBJ2-7, with D hard to call. Germline V gene sequence: CDR1 KGHDR, CDR2 SFDVKD. CDR3 size: 13 residues. Trimming shortened V by 2 bases and J by 6 bases, and 10 bases separated the two germline ends. This chain's CDR3 is CATSDSPRSEQYF. As DNA, the CDR3 is TGTGCCACCAGTGATTCGCCCCGCAGCGAGCAGTACTTC.

This clonotype has a count of ten or more. The chain is built from TRBV24-1 and TRBJ2-1, with D tentatively TRBD1 (6 bases). Germline assignment: CDR1 KGHDR and CDR2 SFDVKD. The CDR3 extends over 14 amino acids. V lost 4 bases, J lost 3 bases, and 9 bases lay in between. For the CDR3, the DNA is TGTGCCACCAGTGACCCGGACAGCTACAATGAGCAGTTCTTC. The encoded protein is CATSDPDSYNEQFF.

This clonotype was counted at least ten times. The chain carries TRBV14 and TRBJ1-1; D not resolved. V lost 2 bases, J lost 7 bases, and 11 bases lay in between. This CDR3 spans 13 amino acids. From germline, CDR1 is SGHDN and CDR2 FVKESK. CDR3 sequence reads: CASSQLTRNEAFF. The CDR3 DNA reads as TGTGCCAGCAGCCAACTTACACGTAATGAAGCTTTCTTT.

This clonotype was recorded a few times. The rearrangement joins TRBV6-5 to TRBJ2-3; 8 bases fit TRBD2. J gave up 5 bases and V 0 bases, and 4 bases lay outside the gene matches. The CDR3 length is 15 residues. Germline V gene sequence: CDR1 MNHEY, CDR2 SVGAGI. The CDR3, as DNA: TGTGCCAGCAGTTACTCAGCGGGAGCGGTAGATACGCAGTATTTT. Protein: CASSYSAGAVDTQYF.

The V gene is TRBV11-3, the J gene TRBJ2-7, with 9 bases identical to TRBD2. The DNA end is more similar to TRBJ2-1, so the J call may be wrong. Germline-derived CDR1 and CDR2 are SGHNT and YENEEA. The CDR3 totals 12 residues. Here the CDR3 reads CASEGLAYEQFF. DNA of the CDR3: TGTGCCAGCGAGGGACTAGCCTACGAGCAGTTCTTC.

This clonotype was recorded a few times. The chain recombines TRBV14 with TRBJ2-1, with 12 bases aligning to TRBD1. Germline V lookup: CDR1 SGHDN, CDR2 FVKESK. The junction had 2 bases not matched to a gene; V was cut back by 0 bases and J by 8 bases. The CDR3 runs to 15 residues. The CDR3 reads CASSQDGTGGHEQFF. The CDR3 DNA is TGTGCCAGCAGCCAAGACGGGACAGGGGGCCATGAGCAGTTCTTC.

This rearrangement joins TRBV20-1 to TRBJ1-2; 7 positions match TRBD1. This CDR3 spans 13 amino acids. After removal of 6 bases from V and 3 bases from J, the junction contained 7 bases not matched to a gene. Looked up from germline, CDR1 is DFQATT and CDR2 is SNEGSKA (reference sequence). The CDR3, as DNA: TGCAGTGCCGTGGACAGGCTATACTATGGCTACACCTTC. Translated, it gives CSAVDRLYYGYTF.

This clonotype was detected ten times or more. The genes are TRBV18 and TRBJ2-1, with D unclear. CDR1 and CDR2 from the germline V gene are KGHSH and LQKENI. Trimming pared 3 bases from V and 3 bases from J, leaving 6 bases between. CDR3 length: 13 amino acids. CDR3 DNA sequence: TGTGCCAGCTCACCTGACAACTACAATGAGCAGTTCTTC. It yields the protein CASSPDNYNEQFF.

Many counts were recorded for this clonotype. The chain carries TRBV28 and TRBJ2-5; 13 nucleotides match TRBD2. CDR1 and CDR2 from the germline V gene are MDHEN and SYDVKM. CDR3 size: 16 residues. J gave up 5 bases and V 4 bases, and 7 bases lay outside the gene matches. CDR3 DNA: TGTGCCAGCAGTTCCTGGACTAGCGGGAGCCCGGAGACCCAGTACTTC. This codes for CASSSWTSGSPETQYF.

The V call is TRBV7-3, the J call TRBJ2-1; D is perhaps TRBD2 (5 bases). The CDR3 extends over 15 amino acids. Trimming removed 5 bases from V and 6 bases from J, with 17 bases in between. Germline V gene data show CDR1 as SGHTA and CDR2 as FQGTGA. The CDR3, as DNA: TGTGCCAGCAGCCCGACCGGGATCGGGTCCAATGAGCAGTTCTTC. Protein sequence: CASSPTGIGSNEQFF.

The rearrangement joins TRBV11-2 to TRBJ2-1; TRBD2 matches at 7 bases. The CDR3 consists of 15 residues. J was trimmed by 7 bases and V by 2 bases; bases with no gene match: 8. Germline CDR1 and CDR2: SGHAT and FQNNGV. For the CDR3, the DNA is TGTGCCAGCAGCTTAAGAATTAGCGGGTCTAATGAGCAGTTCTTC. Its protein product is CASSLRISGSNEQFF. Combining the CDR3 with reference TRBV11-2 and TRBJ2-1 gives the whole variable domain EAGVAQSPRYKIIEKRQSVAFWCNPISGHATLYWYQQILGQGPKLLIQFQNNGVVDDSQLPKDRFSAERLKGVDSTLKIQPAKLEDSAVYLCASSLRISGSNEQFFGPGTRLTVL.